A single sample gave rise to the 12 T cell receptor beta chains below, sequenced in a study of control samples from healthy donors and cancer patients. Using immunoSEQ multiplex PCR, the repertoire was profiled, and TCRdb retains in-frame clones only, with some absent. Here the sample spans approximately 160,000 clones, just under 95% being singletons. Sample: blood. The receptors stem from a woman between 55 and 75 years old in good health.

This chain uses TRBV2 with TRBJ1-1; 7 nucleotides agree with TRBD1. The CDR3 extends over 14 amino acids. Germline V lookup: CDR1 SNHLY, CDR2 FYNNEI. V shed 3 bases and J 0 bases; nucleotides not matched to a gene: 1. The CDR3 DNA is TGTGCCAGCAGTGAGCAGGGGGTGAACACTGAAGCTTTCTTT. Protein sequence: CASSEQGVNTEAFF.

In the case of this clone: The sample contains more than one DNA sequence encoding this CDR3. This chain joins TRBV11-2 and TRBJ1-5; TRBD1 might be the D (5 bases). This CDR3 has 14 amino acids. Germline CDR1 and CDR2: SGHAT and FQNNGV. Trimming pared 5 bases from V and 2 bases from J, leaving 10 bases between. The DNA for the CDR3 is TGTGCCAGCAGCCTCGGCAGGGGCAATCAGCCCCAGCATTTT. It yields the protein CASSLGRGNQPQHF. The full variable domain, with the rest looked up from reference TRBV11-2 and TRBJ1-5, is EAGVAQSPRYKIIEKRQSVAFWCNPISGHATLYWYQQILGQGPKLLIQFQNNGVVDDSQLPKDRFSAERLKGVDSTLKIQPAKLEDSAVYLCASSLGRGNQPQHFGDGTRLSIL.

The chain combines TRBV19 with TRBJ1-1; 9 nucleotides align to TRBD1. The CDR3 sequence is 12 residues long. V dropped 8 bases and J dropped 3; count of bases not matched to a gene: 1. CDR1 and CDR2 from the germline V gene are LNHDA and SQIVND (reference sequence). CDR3 loop: CASRDRDTEAFF. CDR3 sequence (DNA): TGTGCCAGTCGGGACAGGGACACTGAAGCTTTCTTT.

The CDR3 DNA reads as TGCGCCAGCAGCTTTGGACACAACCCTTCTGAAGAAGCTTTCTTT. Its protein product is CASSFGHNPSEEAFF. The chain combines TRBV5-1 with TRBJ1-1; possible D gene TRBD1, 5 bases. The germline V and J ends were trimmed by 2 bases and 8 bases, with 19 bases remaining between them. Germline CDR1 SGHRS, CDR2 YFSETQ. The CDR3 is made up of 15 amino acids. Using reference TRBV5-1 and TRBJ1-1 for the parts outside the CDR3, the full variable domain is KAGVTQTPRYLIKTRGQQVTLSCSPISGHRSVSWYQQTPGQGLQFLFEYFSETQRNKGNFPGRFSGRQFSNSRSEMNVSTLELGDSALYLCASSFGHNPSEEAFFGQGTRLTVV.

This chain uses TRBV7-2 with TRBJ1-5; 8 bases line up with TRBD1. V was pared by 2 bases and J by 5 bases, with 2 bases of the junction left unmatched. The CDR3 spans 14 residues. The V gene's germline CDR1 is SGHTA and CDR2 FQGNSA. The CDR3 coding sequence is TGTGCCAGCAGCTTACAGGGGGCGGATCAGCCCCAGCATTTT. Translating it yields CASSLQGADQPQHF.

CDR3 DNA sequence: TGTGCCAGCAGTTTGCGGTGGGGGTTAGCCAAAAACATTCAGTACTTC. Protein product: CASSLRWGLAKNIQYF. The chain recombines TRBV27 with TRBJ2-4; D might be TRBD1 or TRBD2, each matching 5 bases. Trimming shortened V by 3 bases and J by 0 bases, and 12 bases separated the two germline ends. The germline gives CDR1 MNHEY, CDR2 SMNVEV (reference sequence). The CDR3 is 16 amino acids.

This clone was counted a single time. The chain has TRBV27 and TRBJ2-3, with D hard to call. The CDR3 loop spans 13 amino acids. From germline, CDR1 is MNHEY and CDR2 SMNVEV (reference sequence). Deletions cut 2 bases from V and 4 bases from J, with 7 bases between. The CDR3 nucleotides read TGTGCCAGCAGTTTAGAGAGCGCAGATACGCAGTATTTT. Encoded protein: CASSLESADTQYF.

This sequence joins TRBV6-2 or TRBV6-3 and TRBJ1-1, with D unclear. Deletions cut 0 bases from V and 7 bases from J, with 9 bases between. The germline CDR1 and CDR2 sequences are MNHEY and SVGEGT. CDR3 length: 13 amino acids. CDR3 DNA sequence: TGTGCCAGCAGTTACTCTGACGGTATTGAAGCTTTCTTT. Amino acid sequence: CASSYSDGIEAFF.

The chain combines TRBV6-1 with TRBJ1-6; D gene uncertain. From germline, CDR1 is MNHNS and CDR2 SASEGT. CDR3 length: 15 residues. The ends were cut back, 2 bases at V and 10 bases at J, with 15 bases in the middle. The CDR3 region is CASSELVGKGSPLHF. In DNA form, the CDR3 reads TGTGCCAGCAGTGAACTAGTAGGGAAGGGCTCACCCCTCCACTTT.

This chain uses TRBV27 with TRBJ2-2; the match to TRBD1 covers 7 bases. Germline trimming cut 3 bases from V and 6 bases from J; bases unmatched to any gene: 4. Per germline, CDR1 MNHEY and CDR2 SMNVEV (reference sequence). The CDR3 contains 14 residues. The CDR3 DNA is TGTGCCAGCAGTTTGACAGGGACCCCCGGGGAGCTGTTTTTT. Translation: CASSLTGTPGELFF.

The chain couples TRBV9 to TRBJ2-3, with 9 bases that match TRBD2. CDR3 length: 14 residues. The germline V gene has CDR1 SGDLS and CDR2 YYNGEE. V was pared by 2 bases and J by 6 bases, with 4 bases of the junction left unmatched. This chain's CDR3 is CASSVLAGADTQYF. The DNA of the CDR3 is TGTGCCAGCAGCGTCTTAGCGGGGGCCGATACGCAGTATTTT. The whole variable domain, filled in from reference TRBV9 and TRBJ2-3, reads DSGVTQTPKHLITATGQRVTLRCSPRSGDLSVYWYQQSLDQGLQFLIQYYNGEERAKGNILERFSAQQFPDLHSELNLSSLELGDSALYFCASSVLAGADTQYFGPGTRLTVL.

The chain recombines TRBV7-2 with TRBJ1-1; possibly TRBD1 for D (6 bases). Trimming took off 5 bases at V and 3 bases at J, with 13 bases between the two ends. The V gene's germline CDR1 is SGHTA and CDR2 FQGNSA. CDR3 size: 14 residues. CDR3 in DNA: TGTGCCAGCAGCCAGGGACATCGCTACACTGAAGCTTTCTTT. Protein sequence: CASSQGHRYTEAFF.